This entry lists 4 T cell receptor beta chains sequenced from one sample in a study of T cell responses to AZD1222 COVID-19 vaccine (TCRdb year 2021). Read against the paper, the sample's time point label means: baseline before first vaccination. Library construction relied on the immunoSEQ multiplex PCR assay. In its TCRdb copy, this immuneACCESS table keeps in-frame sequences only and misses some clones. Where compared with another copy, unresolved V genes explain less than half of these, and the others have no known cause. This sample holds 85,000 to 130,000 clones; over 85% were observed only once. More than 4% of the sample belongs to the ten largest clones. The sample in question was peripheral blood, obtained on day 0 of AZD1222 vaccination. Every receptor here comes from an adult in good health.

This sequence joins TRBV5-1 and TRBJ1-2, with D maybe TRBD1 (6 bases). The V end was cut by 4 bases, the J end by 2 bases, with 15 bases between. Germline CDR1 is SGHRS and CDR2 is YFSETQ. There are 15 residues in the CDR3. CDR3: CASSREQGINYGYTF. CDR3 bases: TGCGCCAGCAGCCGCGAACAGGGTATAAACTATGGCTACACCTTC.

The J gene is TRBJ2-7, the V gene TRBV6-2 or TRBV6-3; 14 nucleotides line up with TRBD2. The J segment lost 2 bases and the V segment lost 2 bases, leaving 2 bases of the junction unmatched. This CDR3 has 16 residues. In germline, CDR1 is MNHEY, CDR2 SVGEGT. The CDR3 region is CASSYGTSGSPYEQYF. The CDR3 bases are TGTGCCAGCAGTTACGGGACTAGCGGGAGTCCCTACGAGCAGTACTTC.

In this sample, this clone turned up a few times. The chain joins TRBV6-5 to TRBJ1-6; 7 nucleotides line up with TRBD1. CDR3 length: 13 residues. J lost 7 bases, V lost 10 bases, and 7 bases had no gene match. Germline V gene sequence: CDR1 MNHEY, CDR2 SVGAGI. The CDR3 region has the DNA TGTGCCACCGCGACAGGGTCAAATTCACCCCTCCACTTT. Its translation: CATATGSNSPLHF.

The chain carries TRBV5-4 and TRBJ2-7, with 13 bases identical to TRBD2. The V segment lost 3 bases and the J segment 2 bases; nucleotides outside the gene matches: 2. This CDR3 has 15 amino acids. Germline assignment: CDR1 SGHNT and CDR2 YYREEE (reference sequence). The CDR3 nucleotides are TGTGCCAGCAGCTCGGGACTAGCGGGAACCTACGAGCAGTACTTC. Translated, it gives CASSSGLAGTYEQYF.